The 5 T cell receptor beta chains below come from one sample, sequenced in a study of blood T cell repertoires in COVID-19 (dated by TCRdb to the early 2020s). Libraries were prepared through the immunoSEQ multiplex PCR assay. The clones in this table, taken by TCRdb from immuneACCESS, are in-frame only. Not every clone is retained; where verified, under half of the shortfall comes from an unresolved V gene, and the cause of the rest is unknown. The sample contains roughly 160,000 clones, approximately 84% of them found a single time. The ten largest make up under 7% of the sample. Sequenced sample: peripheral blood. The source of these receptors is a woman aged 45 to 65 with COVID-19, enrolled during active disease.

The rearrangement links TRBV6-5 to TRBJ1-4; 8 bases line up with TRBD1. The J segment lost 4 bases and the V segment lost 4 bases, leaving 5 bases of the junction unmatched. Per germline, CDR1 MNHEY and CDR2 SVGAGI. The CDR3 length is 15 residues. CDR3 coding DNA: TGTGCCAGCAGTTCCCGGACAGGGCGTAATGAAAAACTGTTTTTT. Amino acids: CASSSRTGRNEKLFF.

This clone was picked up one time. V is TRBV11-2 and J is TRBJ1-2; 7 nucleotides agree with TRBD1. This CDR3 spans 14 amino acids. The junction had 7 bases not matched to a gene; V was cut back by 6 bases and J by 3 bases. From germline, CDR1 is SGHAT and CDR2 FQNNGV. The CDR3 spells CASRRPGQHYGYTF. In DNA form, the CDR3 reads TGTGCCAGCAGGCGACCGGGACAGCACTATGGCTACACCTTC.

The chain recombines TRBV7-9 with TRBJ1-1, with a weak D call TRBD1 (6 bases). V lost 7 bases, J lost 5 bases, and 14 bases lay in between. Germline CDR1 and CDR2: SEHNR and FQNEAQ (reference sequence). This CDR3 is 13 amino acids long. The DNA of the CDR3 is TGTGCCAGCACCTCGTTACAGGGAACTGAAGCTTTCTTT. It specifies CASTSLQGTEAFF.

The rearrangement links TRBV7-6 to TRBJ2-5; 10 positions agree with TRBD1. With V trimmed by 4 bases and J by 5 bases, 10 bases remained unmatched. The CDR3 has 16 residues. The germline CDR1 and CDR2 sequences are SGHVS and FNYEAQ. DNA of the CDR3: TGTGCCAGCAGCTCCACGCGGGACAGGGGTGGCGAGACCCAGTACTTC. Translated: CASSSTRDRGGETQYF.

This rearrangement joins TRBV7-9 to TRBJ2-7; possible D gene TRBD1, 6 bases. The CDR3 loop spans 15 amino acids. V was clipped by 1 base and J by 1 base, with 11 bases between them. Germline CDR1 SEHNR, CDR2 FQNEAQ (reference sequence). The CDR3 DNA reads as TGTGCCAGCAGCTTAGTTGGGGACACTTCCTACGAGCAGTACTTC. It codes for CASSLVGDTSYEQYF.